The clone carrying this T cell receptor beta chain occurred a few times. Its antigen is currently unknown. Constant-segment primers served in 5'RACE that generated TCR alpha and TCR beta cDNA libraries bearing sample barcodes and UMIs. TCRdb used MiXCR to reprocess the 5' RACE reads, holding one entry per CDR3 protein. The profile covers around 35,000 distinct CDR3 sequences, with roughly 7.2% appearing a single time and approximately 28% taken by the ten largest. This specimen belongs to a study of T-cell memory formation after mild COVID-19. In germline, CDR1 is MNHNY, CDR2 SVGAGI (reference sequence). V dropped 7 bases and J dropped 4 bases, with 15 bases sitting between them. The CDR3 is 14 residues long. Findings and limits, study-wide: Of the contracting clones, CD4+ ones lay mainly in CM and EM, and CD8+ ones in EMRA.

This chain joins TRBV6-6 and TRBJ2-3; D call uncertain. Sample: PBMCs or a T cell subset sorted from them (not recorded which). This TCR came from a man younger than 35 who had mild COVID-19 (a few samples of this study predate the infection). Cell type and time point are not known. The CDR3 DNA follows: TGTGCCAGCACGCCTCGTGTGCCCCCAGATACGCAGTATTTT. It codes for CASTPRVPPDTQYF.